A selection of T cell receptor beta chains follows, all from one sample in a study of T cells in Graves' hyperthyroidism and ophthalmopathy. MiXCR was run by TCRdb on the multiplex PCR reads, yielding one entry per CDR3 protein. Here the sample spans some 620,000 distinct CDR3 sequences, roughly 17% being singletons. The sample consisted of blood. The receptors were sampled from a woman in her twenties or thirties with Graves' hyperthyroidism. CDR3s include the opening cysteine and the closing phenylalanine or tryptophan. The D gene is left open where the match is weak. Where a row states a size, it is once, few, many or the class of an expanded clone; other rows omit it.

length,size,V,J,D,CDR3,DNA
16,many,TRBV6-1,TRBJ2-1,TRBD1,CASRVRTGTGGGEQFF,TGTGCCAGCAGAGTCCGCACCGGGACAGGGGGCGGTGAGCAGTTCTTC
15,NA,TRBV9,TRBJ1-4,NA,CASSPSLVLDEKLFF,TGTGCCAGCAGCCCGAGTCTGGTTCTGGACGAAAAACTGTTTTTT
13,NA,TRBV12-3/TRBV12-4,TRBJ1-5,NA,CASSLVSKDSQHF,TGTGCCAGCAGTTTAGTAAGTAAGGACTCCCAGCATTTT
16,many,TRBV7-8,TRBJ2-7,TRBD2,CASSPVGGRALSGQYF,TGTGCCAGCAGCCCCGTCGGGGGGAGGGCCTTGAGCGGGCAGTACTTC
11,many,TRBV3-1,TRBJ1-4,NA,CASSQVEKLFF,TGTGCCAGCAGCCAAGTTGAAAAACTGTTTTTT
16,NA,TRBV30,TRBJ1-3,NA,CVWSGDTLSSGNTIYF,TGTGTCTGGAGTGGTGACACTCTCAGCTCTGGAAACACCATATATTTT
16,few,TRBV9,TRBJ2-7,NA,CASSVDPGASTYEQYF,TGTGCCAGCAGCGTAGACCCCGGTGCAAGTACCTACGAGCAGTACTTC
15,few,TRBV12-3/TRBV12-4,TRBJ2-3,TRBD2,CASRRTSTKGRAQYF,TGTGCCAGCAGGCGGACTTCAACGAAGGGGAGGGCGCAGTATTTT
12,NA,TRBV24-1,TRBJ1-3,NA,CATSGGEDTIYF,TGTGCCACCAGTGGAGGGGAAGACACCATATATTTT
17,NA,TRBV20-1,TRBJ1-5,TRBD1,CSASNRGPGRSNQPQHF,TGCAGTGCTAGCAACAGGGGGCCAGGACGTAGCAATCAGCCCCAGCATTTT
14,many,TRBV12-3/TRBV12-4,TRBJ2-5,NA,CASSSAGKGETQYF,TGTGCCAGCAGTTCGGCAGGGAAGGGAGAGACCCAGTACTTC
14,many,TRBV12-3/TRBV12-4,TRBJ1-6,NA,CASRKGVSESPLHF,TGTGCCAGCAGGAAAGGGGTTTCTGAATCACCCCTCCACTTT
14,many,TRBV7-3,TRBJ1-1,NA,CASSLGPTNTEAFF,TGTGCCAGCAGCTTGGGACCGACGAACACTGAAGCTTTCTTT
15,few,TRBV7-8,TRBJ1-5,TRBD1,CASSLRGGLNQPQHF,TGTGCCAGCAGCTTAAGAGGGGGCCTCAATCAGCCCCAGCATTTT
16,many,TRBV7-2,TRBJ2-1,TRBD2,CASSSRTSGWYNEQFF,TGTGCCAGCAGCTCTCGGACTAGCGGGTGGTACAATGAGCAGTTCTTC
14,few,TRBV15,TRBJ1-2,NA,CATSRDLEWVGYTF,TGTGCCACCAGCAGAGATCTTGAGTGGGTAGGCTACACCTTC
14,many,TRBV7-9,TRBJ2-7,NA,CASTGLNRDYEQYF,TGTGCCAGCACCGGGCTCAACAGGGACTACGAGCAGTACTTC
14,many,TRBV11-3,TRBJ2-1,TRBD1,CASSFGTEYNEQFF,TGTGCCAGCAGCTTCGGGACAGAGTACAATGAGCAGTTCTTC
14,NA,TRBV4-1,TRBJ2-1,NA,CASSQVGAPDEQFF,TGCGCCAGCAGCCAAGTTGGGGCGCCCGATGAGCAGTTCTTC
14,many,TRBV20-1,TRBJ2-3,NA,CSATTIGGLGTQYF,TGCAGTGCTACGACGATCGGGGGGCTAGGTACGCAGTATTTT
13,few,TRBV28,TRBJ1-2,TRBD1,CASSDRVGRGYTF,TGTGCCAGCAGTGACAGGGTAGGCCGAGGCTACACCTTC
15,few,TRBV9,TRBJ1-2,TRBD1,CASSAGQPNNYGYTF,TGTGCCAGCAGCGCGGGACAGCCCAATAACTATGGCTACACCTTC
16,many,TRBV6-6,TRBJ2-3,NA,CASSYSADRRPDTQYF,TGTGCCAGCAGTTACTCCGCCGACAGGCGACCAGATACGCAGTATTTT
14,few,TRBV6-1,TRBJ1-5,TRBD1,CASSLGQGHRPQHF,TGTGCCAGCAGCCTGGGACAGGGTCATCGGCCCCAGCATTTT
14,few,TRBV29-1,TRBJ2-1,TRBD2,CSVIFGTSYNEQFF,TGCAGCGTTATCTTCGGGACTAGCTACAATGAGCAGTTCTTC
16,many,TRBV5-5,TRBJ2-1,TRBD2,CASSWTTSGRDNEQFF,TGTGCCAGCAGCTGGACGACTAGCGGGAGGGACAATGAGCAGTTCTTC
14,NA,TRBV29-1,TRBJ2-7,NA,CSVEGGVTNYEQYF,TGCAGCGTTGAGGGAGGTGTTACCAACTACGAGCAGTACTTC
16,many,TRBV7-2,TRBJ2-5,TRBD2,CASSLAGTSGSETQYF,TGTGCCAGCAGCTTAGCTGGGACTAGCGGGTCGGAGACCCAGTACTTC
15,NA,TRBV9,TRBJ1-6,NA,CASSPTSQRDSPLHF,TGTGCCAGCAGCCCCACGTCCCAGAGGGATTCACCCCTCCACTTT
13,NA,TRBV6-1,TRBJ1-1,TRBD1,CASNPGTANEAFF,TGTGCCAGCAACCCCGGGACAGCTAATGAAGCTTTCTTT
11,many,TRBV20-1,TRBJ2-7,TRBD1,CSARQGSEQYF,TGCAGTGCTCGACAGGGGAGCGAGCAGTACTTC
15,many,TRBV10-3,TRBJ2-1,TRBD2,CAISDPSGRADEQFF,TGTGCCATCAGTGACCCAAGCGGGAGGGCCGATGAGCAGTTCTTC
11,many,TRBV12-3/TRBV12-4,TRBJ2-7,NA,CASSLLYEQYF,TGTGCCAGCAGTTTGCTCTACGAGCAGTACTTC